This T cell receptor beta chain was profiled in a study of blood T cell repertoires in COVID-19 (dated by TCRdb to the early 2020s). Looking at the study overall: Samples from collaborators originated in the United States, Italy and Spain and spanned both the acute and convalescent phases of COVID-19. Where available, HLA class I and class II types were obtained from metadata supplied by the sample provider rather than from assay-based typing. Subjects who had been exposed to COVID-19, were actively infected with it, or had recovered from it provided the deeply sampled blood TCRbeta repertoires that made up the dataset. The samples were drawn from the first 160 participants of the ongoing ImmuneRACE study and from 1,254 subjects provided by 6 global collaborators. The repertoires were released in a freely available public database meant as a resource for research on the immune response to SARS-CoV-2. The material from the prospective study consisted of cDNA or gDNA derived from T cells, B-cell-depleted T cells, or PBMCs. A de-identified subject ID, COVID-19 status, age in years and sex were almost always included in the sample metadata. On the study overall, not on this receptor specifically: The amount of clinical and demographic metadata varied by source and participant and was provided uncurated.

Participants in the prospective study were aged roughly 18 to 100 years, lived in under 30 United States geographic areas, and enrolled through a virtual design. To assign participants to cohorts, the prospective study relied on clinical history that participants themselves reported in a screening survey and a study questionnaire. In the prospective study, mobile phlebotomists collected whole blood, serum and a nasopharyngeal or oropharyngeal swab from each participant. Participants in the prospective study had the option to provide additional blood draws and questionnaires over an approximately two-month period. Prospective study blood samples were shipped either frozen or at room temperature before DNA extraction. Worth noting for this clone: Its specific antigen is unknown. No base-level quality is on record; no much larger clone is a single base apart.

TCRbeta CDR3 regions were amplified from genomic DNA by means of the immunoSEQ Assay, a bias-controlled multiplex PCR. The source study handled its data this way. Within the assay, amplification of reference gene primers was used to estimate how many nucleated cells each sample contained. To quantify the absolute abundance of each unique TCRbeta CDR3 rearrangement, sequence reads were collapsed and filtered. For each sample, productive Simpson clonality was calculated as the square root of Simpson's diversity index across productive rearrangements. The table comes from immuneACCESS by way of TCRdb, which keeps in-frame sequences with V and J called. Part of the clones is missing from these tables; in studies checked, under half for an unresolved V gene and the rest for unknown reasons. The D gene and trimming were derived from the DNA, and the V and J assignments and clone size from that table. Counted in this sample were approximately 240,000 clones; around 90% of them appeared once. The ten largest clones capture nearly 6.5% of the sample.

The germline ends are 9 bases apart after V is trimmed by 3 bases and J by 0 bases. The CDR3 starts with the cysteine, ends with the phenylalanine, and has 15 residues. The retained sequence is limited to the CDR3, 45 bases, with the frame set at the first base. CDR1 is given as DFQATT and CDR2 as SNEGSKA, both from the germline V gene (reference sequence). Sequenced material: PBMCs or T cells enriched from blood (not recorded which). This TCR derives from a woman in her 30s with acute COVID-19. The chain couples TRBV20-1 to TRBJ1-6, with the D gene not clear enough to name. The DNA sequence follows: TGCAGTGCTAGTTCCGGGAGCTCCTATAATTCACCCCTCCACTTT. It is translated as CSASSGSSYNSPLHF.